This T cell receptor (beta chain) was identified during a study of Ad26.COV2.S vaccination and SARS-CoV-2 variants. Profiled with immunoSEQ multiplex PCR; TCRdb holds only in-frame clones, not every one. This sample has about 400,000 clones, with about nine tenths found just once. The treatment: roughly 19 received Ad26.COV2.S at low or high dose, single or two shots; a few received placebo; per-sample allocation not given. Following the first vaccine or placebo injection, samples were taken on day 63. The receptor was isolated from a person between 18 and 65 years old who received the Ad26.COV2.S COVID-19 vaccine or a placebo. Sequenced here: peripheral blood, sampled in a trial of Ad26.COV2.S vaccine versus placebo.

CDR3 coding DNA: TGTGCCAGCAGCCCCTCGACAGGGGGCGTTCGTGGCTACACCTTC. Encoded protein: CASSPSTGGVRGYTF. The chain joins TRBV6-5 to TRBJ1-2, with 10 bases matching TRBD1. The junction had 11 bases not matched to a gene; V was cut back by 6 bases and J by 7 bases. The CDR3 is 15 amino acids. Germline V gene lookup returns CDR1 MNHEY and CDR2 SVGAGI.